This entry lists 20 T cell receptor beta chains sequenced from one sample in a study of regulatory T cells in long-lasting Graves disease. As for time point: persistent/refractory GD, antithyroid drugs over 5 years with positive TRAb. There was RNA extracted from PBMCs, and the TCR library was made from it. Arm-PCR of CDR3 regions with iRepertoire HTBI primers generated TCR beta libraries. In TCRdb, the multiplex PCR reads were re-called with MiXCR into one record per CDR3 protein. The sample lists 310,000 or so distinct CDR3 sequences, around 19% occurring once. The sample here was peripheral blood mononuclear cells (PBMCs), taken when the disease was refractory, from a patient treated with antithyroid drugs. Receptor source: a female donor with Graves disease.

In this sample, this clonotype turned up many times. The chain couples TRBV7-3 to TRBJ2-5, with a tentative D call TRBD2 (5 bases). In germline, CDR1 is SGHTA, CDR2 FQGTGA. The CDR3 is 15 amino acids. Trimming removed 4 bases at V and 2 bases at J, with 14 bases between. The chain's CDR3 is CASSSGGGGQETQYF. The CDR3 DNA reads as TGTGCCAGCAGCTCCGGAGGAGGTGGGCAAGAGACCCAGTACTTC.

V usage is TRBV20-1 and J usage is TRBJ1-1; 7 nucleotides agree with TRBD1. The V and J ends lost 3 bases and 0 bases, in that order; junction bases with no gene match: 4. Per the germline V gene, CDR1 is DFQATT and CDR2 is SNEGSKA (reference sequence). The CDR3 loop spans 14 amino acids. The CDR3 sequence is CSASTGQMNTEAFF. The CDR3 nucleotides read TGCAGTGCTAGTACGGGACAGATGAACACTGAAGCTTTCTTT.

This clonotype was seen at least ten times. The chain links TRBV5-1 to TRBJ2-7; no reliable D call. V was clipped by 5 bases and J by 6 bases, with 12 bases between them. CDR3 size: 12 residues. Germline V CDR1 and CDR2: SGHRS, YFSETQ. The CDR3 sequence: CASSSSPGEQYF. CDR3 DNA sequence: TGCGCCAGCAGTTCGTCTCCAGGCGAGCAGTACTTC.

This clonotype was seen only a few times. V and J are TRBV12-3 or TRBV12-4 and TRBJ1-6; tentative D call: TRBD1 (5 bases). This CDR3 region has 14 residues. V gave up 5 bases and J gave up 7 bases, with 12 bases separating them. The CDR3 bases are TGTGCCAGCAGTGGGGGACGGAGGAATTCACCCCTCCACTTT. This codes for CASSGGRRNSPLHF.

The chain joins TRBV5-5 to TRBJ2-2; 9 nucleotides line up with TRBD1. V trimming: 6 bases; J trimming: 7 bases; junction bases outside the gene matches: 16. The CDR3 runs 17 residues. Germline V gene lookup returns CDR1 SGHKS and CDR2 YYEKEE (reference sequence). In nucleotides, the CDR3 is TGTGCCAGCACCTCCGGGGTGACAGGGGGGGTCCTCGGGGAGCTGTTTTTT. Its protein is CASTSGVTGGVLGELFF. The full variable domain, rest sourced from reference TRBV5-5 and TRBJ2-2, is DAGVTQSPTHLIKTRGQQVTLRCSPISGHKSVSWYQQVLGQGPQFIFQYYEKEERGRGNFPDRFSARQFPNYSSELNVNALLLGDSALYLCASTSGVTGGVLGELFFGEGSRLTVL.

This sequence joins TRBV11-2 and TRBJ2-1; a weak D match, TRBD1 (6 bases). The CDR3 is 18 residues long. CDR1 and CDR2 from the germline V gene are SGHAT and FQNNGV. The germline V and J ends were trimmed by 1 base and 0 bases, with 16 bases remaining between them. The CDR3 sequence: CASSLGPRGYSSYNEQFF. CDR3 nucleotide sequence: TGTGCCAGCAGCTTAGGTCCGAGGGGGTATAGCTCCTACAATGAGCAGTTCTTC.

The J gene is TRBJ2-2, the V gene TRBV29-1, with 8 bases lining up with TRBD2. After removal of 6 bases from V and 2 bases from J, the junction contained 8 bases not matched to a gene. The CDR3 contains 15 residues. Germline lookup yields CDR1 SQVTM and CDR2 ANQGSEA. For the CDR3, the DNA is TGCAGCGTGGATGGACTAGCTTCAAACACCGGGGAGCTGTTTTTT. This translates into CSVDGLASNTGELFF.

The chain is built from TRBV5-1 and TRBJ1-1, with 7 bases aligning to TRBD1. V lost 4 bases, J lost 5 bases, and 11 bases stayed unmatched. This CDR3 comprises 15 residues. Germline values: CDR1 SGHRS, CDR2 YFSETQ. This chain's CDR3 is CASSVAPDRATEAFF. DNA for the CDR3: TGCGCCAGCAGCGTGGCCCCTGACAGGGCGACTGAAGCTTTCTTT.

This chain links TRBV4-3 with TRBJ1-1; D remains unclear. The germline gives CDR1 LGHNA, CDR2 YSLEER. CDR3 length equals 15 residues. V shed 0 bases and J shed 7 bases, with 15 bases lying between them. The CDR3 DNA reads TGCGCCAGCAGCCAAGATGGTCGCGCGTTTGGTGAAGCTTTCTTT. It translates to CASSQDGRAFGEAFF.

Note on this clonotype: This is likely an artifact of a read error, given a far larger clone one base away. This chain uses TRBV28 with TRBJ1-6, with D uncertain. This CDR3 has 14 residues. Germline lookup yields CDR1 MDHEN and CDR2 SYDVKM. This CDR3 is CASSLTSAAAEALF. Written as DNA, the CDR3 is TGTGCCAGCAGCTTAACCTCCGCCGCGGCTGAAGCTCTCTTT.

The CDR3 loop reads CASSPRNVGVPNYEQYF. In DNA, the CDR3 is TGTGCCAGCAGCCCACGGAATGTGGGGGTACCCAACTACGAGCAGTACTTC. The V gene is TRBV14, the J gene TRBJ2-7; D could derive from TRBD1 or TRBD2 (5 bases each). Trimming took 4 bases from V and 3 from J, leaving 22 bases between them. Germline V CDR1 and CDR2: SGHDN, FVKESK. The length of the CDR3 is 17 residues.

Points on this clonotype: One end of the junction varies from germline; a read error may be responsible. This chain connects TRBV6-5 to TRBJ1-2, with no clear D. Germline CDR1 reads MNHEY; CDR2 reads SVGAGI. The CDR3 is 15 residues long. The CDR3 spells CASSYLRRTPYGCTF. The CDR3 region has the DNA TGTGCCAGCAGTTACTTGAGGCGGACCCCCTATGGCTGCACCTTC.

This chain connects TRBV6-1 to TRBJ2-2; weak D call: TRBD2 (5 bases). The germline V and J ends were trimmed by 7 bases and 5 bases, with 14 bases remaining between them. Germline lookup yields CDR1 MNHNS and CDR2 SASEGT. This CDR3 is 14 amino acids long. CDR3 sequence: CASTRRTPTGELFF. CDR3 in DNA: TGTGCCAGCACCAGAAGGACTCCTACCGGGGAGCTGTTTTTT.

This clonotype was counted between two and nine times. The rearrangement links TRBV30 to TRBJ1-5, with no clear D. CDR1 and CDR2 from the germline V gene are GTSNPN and SVGIG (reference sequence). The V end was cut by 5 bases, the J end by 0 bases, with 5 bases between. The CDR3 runs 12 residues. The DNA of the CDR3 is TGTGCCTGGGGGGATAGCAATCAGCCCCAGCATTTT. Translated: CAWGDSNQPQHF.

This clonotype was counted ten times or more. The V and J genes are TRBV10-3 and TRBJ2-7; TRBD1 aligns across 7 bases. Germline assignment: CDR1 ENHRY and CDR2 SYGVKD. V lost 11 bases to trimming and J lost 2 bases; unmatched junction nucleotides: 21. The CDR3 runs to 17 residues. The CDR3 reads CALPYLPRGQRAYEQYF. The DNA for the CDR3 is TGTGCCTTGCCATACCTTCCAAGGGGACAGAGGGCCTACGAGCAGTACTTC.

The table lists this clonotype with many counts. The CDR3 coding sequence is TGTGCCAGCCAATCGATGATCGGGGATCAGCCCCAGCATTTT. This sequence encodes CASQSMIGDQPQHF. The V call is TRBV6-1, the J call TRBJ1-5, with D uncertain. The CDR3 has 14 residues. CDR1 is MNHNS and CDR2 is SASEGT in the germline V gene. Deletions cut 8 bases from V and 5 bases from J, with 16 bases between.

This clonotype was counted between two and nine times. The chain recombines TRBV6-2 or TRBV6-3 with TRBJ2-7; TRBD2 might be the D (5 bases). This CDR3 is 16 amino acids long. Germline values: CDR1 MNHEY, CDR2 SVGEGT. The V gene lost 0 bases and the J gene lost 2 bases, with 14 bases spanning the gap. Written as DNA, the CDR3 is TGTGCCAGCAGTTACTCGAGGACTCCTAAGCCCTACGAGCAGTACTTC. Amino acid sequence: CASSYSRTPKPYEQYF.

This clonotype was recorded a few times. A read error is likely here: a far larger clone is one base away. The chain combines TRBV7-9 with TRBJ1-5; D is ambiguous. CDR1 and CDR2 (germline): SEHNR, FQNEAQ (reference sequence). The CDR3 contains 16 residues. V was pared by 1 base and J by 5 bases, with 15 bases between. CDR3 residues: CASSLGSIWAHQPQHF. CDR3 nucleotide sequence: TGTGCCAGCAGCTTAGGAAGTATCTGGGCACATCAGCCCCAGCATTTT. The full variable domain, its missing parts supplied by reference TRBV7-9 and TRBJ1-5, is DTGVSQNPRHKITKRGQNVTFRCDPISEHNRLYWYRQTLGQGPEFLTYFQNEAQLEKSRLLSDRFSAERPKGSFSTLEIQRTEQGDSAMYLCASSLGSIWAHQPQHFGDGTRLSIL.

Ten or more counts support this clonotype. The chain couples TRBV27 to TRBJ1-5; a weak D match, TRBD1 (5 bases). V shed 3 bases and J shed 3 bases, with 12 bases lying between them. The germline V gene encodes CDR1 MNHEY and CDR2 SMNVEV (reference sequence). The CDR3 loop spans 15 amino acids. CDR3 bases: TGTGCCAGCAGTTTGGAGGGACCGGCCAATCAGCCCCAGCATTTT. Translated, it gives CASSLEGPANQPQHF.

This clonotype was seen a handful of times. The CDR3 reads CASSSPGREKLFF. The CDR3, as DNA: TGTGCCAGCAGTTCCCCAGGGAGGGAAAAACTGTTTTTT. V gene TRBV6-2 or TRBV6-3 combines with J gene TRBJ1-4; possibly TRBD1 for D (5 bases). V lost 4 bases, J lost 8 bases, and 11 bases lay in between. Per germline, CDR1 MNHEY and CDR2 SVGEGT. There are 13 residues in the CDR3.